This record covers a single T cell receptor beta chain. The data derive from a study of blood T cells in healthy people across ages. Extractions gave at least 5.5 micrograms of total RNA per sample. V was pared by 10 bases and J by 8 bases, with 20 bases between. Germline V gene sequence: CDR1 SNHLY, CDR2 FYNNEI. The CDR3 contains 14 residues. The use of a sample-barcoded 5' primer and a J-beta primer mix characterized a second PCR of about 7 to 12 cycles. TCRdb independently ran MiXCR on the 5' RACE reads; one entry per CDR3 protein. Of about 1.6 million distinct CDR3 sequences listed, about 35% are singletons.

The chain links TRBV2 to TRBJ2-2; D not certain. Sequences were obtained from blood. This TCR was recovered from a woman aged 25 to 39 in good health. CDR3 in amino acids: CATTGPDYEGELFF. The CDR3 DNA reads TGTGCCACCACCGGGCCCGATTATGAGGGGGAGCTGTTTTTT.